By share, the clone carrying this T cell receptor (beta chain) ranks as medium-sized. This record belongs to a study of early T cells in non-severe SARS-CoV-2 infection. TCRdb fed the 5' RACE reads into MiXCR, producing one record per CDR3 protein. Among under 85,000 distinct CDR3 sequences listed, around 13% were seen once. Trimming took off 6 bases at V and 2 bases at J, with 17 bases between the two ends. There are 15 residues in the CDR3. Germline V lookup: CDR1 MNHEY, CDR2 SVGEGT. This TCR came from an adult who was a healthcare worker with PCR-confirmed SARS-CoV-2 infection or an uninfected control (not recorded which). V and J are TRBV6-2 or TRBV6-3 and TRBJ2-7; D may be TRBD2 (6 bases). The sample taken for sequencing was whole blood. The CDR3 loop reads CASRELADFTYEQYF. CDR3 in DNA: TGTGCCAGCAGGGAGTTAGCGGATTTCACCTACGAGCAGTACTTC.